This entry lists 26 T cell receptor beta chains sequenced from one sample in a study of blood T cell repertoires in COVID-19. Clones were sequenced by immunoSEQ multiplex PCR, and TCRdb holds only the in-frame ones, with some missing. The data show 100,000 to 150,000 clones, about 90% seen once. Sequencing was carried out using peripheral blood. The receptors here all came from an older woman with acute or convalescent COVID-19.

The V and J genes are TRBV10-3 and TRBJ2-1; 14 bases align to TRBD2. Trimming at V came to 0 bases and at J to 8 bases, leaving 9 bases not matched to a gene. The CDR3 loop spans 18 amino acids. Germline-derived CDR1 and CDR2 are ENHRY and SYGVKD. CDR3 sequence (DNA): TGTGCCATCAGTGAGTCCGGGACTAGCGGGAGTTTTGGTGATGAGCAGTTCTTC. Its protein is CAISESGTSGSFGDEQFF.

This clone was detected only once. V gene TRBV7-8 combines with J gene TRBJ1-6; TRBD1 aligns across 7 bases. In germline, CDR1 is SGHVS, CDR2 FQNEAQ. V lost 8 bases and J lost 7; bases outside the gene matches: 5. The CDR3 has 13 amino acids. This chain's CDR3 is CASEKQGNSPLHF. CDR3 DNA sequence: TGTGCCAGCGAAAAACAGGGGAATTCACCCCTCCACTTT.

The J gene is TRBJ2-7, the V gene TRBV7-5; no DNA check was done on the table's D call, TRBD1. TRBV7-5 is flagged as a pseudogene. This CDR3 has 15 amino acids. CDR3 nucleotide sequence: TGTGCCAGAAGCTTAGGGGGGACAGCTTCCTACGAGCAGTACGTC. It is translated as CARSLGGTASYEQYV.

The V and J genes are TRBV6-2 or TRBV6-3 and TRBJ1-3; D remains unclear. Per germline, CDR1 MNHEY and CDR2 SVGEGT. The V end lost 2 bases, the J end lost 7 bases, and 15 bases lay between the germline ends. The CDR3 length is 15 residues. CDR3 residues: CASSYDKPHRNTIYF. The DNA for the CDR3 is TGTGCCAGCAGTTACGACAAGCCACATAGGAACACCATATATTTT.

V usage is TRBV7-2 and J usage is TRBJ2-7; D remains unclear. The CDR3 totals 14 residues. Trimming stripped 1 base from V and 3 bases from J, with 10 bases between. The V gene's germline CDR1 is SGHTA and CDR2 FQGNSA. The CDR3 is CASSLGRQSYEQYF. DNA of the CDR3: TGTGCCAGCAGCTTAGGCAGGCAGAGCTACGAGCAGTACTTC.

The CDR3 loop is CASSYSGTVNTEAFF. CDR3 bases: TGTGCCAGCAGTTACTCCGGGACAGTGAACACTGAAGCTTTCTTT. The chain combines TRBV6-6 with TRBJ1-1; the match to TRBD1 covers 7 bases. The CDR3 extends over 15 amino acids. CDR1 is MNHNY and CDR2 is SVGAGI in the germline V gene (reference sequence). V was pared by 0 bases and J by 0 bases, with 1 base of the junction left unmatched.

The chain joins TRBV5-1 to TRBJ2-1; 7 positions agree with TRBD2. Germline CDR1 and CDR2: SGHRS and YFSETQ. V gave up 2 bases and J gave up 4 bases; unmatched junction bases: 6. The CDR3 length is 15 residues. For the CDR3, the DNA is TGCGCCAGCAGCTTCGGACTAGAAAGGTACAATGAGCAGTTCTTC. This encodes CASSFGLERYNEQFF.

The chain has TRBV4-1 and TRBJ2-3; 11 nucleotides agree with TRBD2. J lost 5 bases, V lost 5 bases, and 12 bases had no gene match. Germline assignment: CDR1 MGHRA and CDR2 YSYEKL. The CDR3 is 17 amino acids. CDR3 in amino acids: CASSLRIAGGPGDTQYF. Written as DNA, the CDR3 is TGCGCCAGCAGCTTACGAATAGCGGGAGGGCCCGGAGATACGCAGTATTTT.

V is TRBV19 and J is TRBJ2-1, with a weak D call TRBD2 (5 bases). Trimming removed 3 bases at V and 6 bases at J, with 12 bases between. Per the germline V gene, CDR1 is LNHDA and CDR2 is SQIVND (reference sequence). This CDR3 is built from 14 residues. The CDR3, as DNA: TGTGCCAGTAGTATGAGTTTGGGAGTCAATGAGCAGTTCTTC. It yields the protein CASSMSLGVNEQFF. Full variable domain (missing parts from reference TRBV19 and TRBJ2-1): DGGITQSPKYLFRKEGQNVTLSCEQNLNHDAMYWYRQDPGQGLRLIYYSQIVNDFQKGDIAEGYSVSREKKESFPLTVTSAQKNPTAFYLCASSMSLGVNEQFFGPGTRLTVL.

V gene TRBV5-1 combines with J gene TRBJ2-1, with D perhaps TRBD2 (5 bases). The CDR3 is 14 amino acids. Trimming left V 4 bases short and J 8 bases short, with 16 bases between. Germline V gene lookup returns CDR1 SGHRS and CDR2 YFSETQ. The chain's CDR3 is CASSPNYGGDEQFF. The CDR3 bases are TGCGCCAGCAGCCCTAATTATGGAGGTGATGAGCAGTTCTTC.

This chain uses TRBV6-5 with TRBJ1-6, with 9 bases that match TRBD1. This CDR3 spans 15 amino acids. From germline, CDR1 is MNHEY and CDR2 SVGAGI. The V gene end was trimmed by 6 bases and the J gene end by 10 bases; junction bases not matched to a gene: 10. CDR3 bases: TGTGCCAGCAGCACCGGGACAGGGAGAGGATCACCCCTCCACTTT. Translating it yields CASSTGTGRGSPLHF.

The chain is built from TRBV11-3 and TRBJ1-1, with 7 bases lining up with TRBD1. After removal of 5 bases from V and 1 base from J, the junction contained 4 bases not matched to a gene. Germline loops: CDR1 SGHNT, CDR2 YENEEA. The CDR3 has 14 amino acids. CDR3 in DNA: TGTGCCAGCAGCCCCCGGACAGGGAACACTGAAGCTTTCTTT. Amino acid sequence: CASSPRTGNTEAFF.

The CDR3 spells CASSGAGGGYEQYF. The CDR3 DNA reads TGTGCCAGCAGTGGTGCAGGGGGCGGATACGAGCAGTACTTC. The chain recombines TRBV25-1 with TRBJ2-7; 8 bases align to TRBD1. The V and J ends lost 4 bases and 4 bases, in that order; junction bases with no gene match: 6. The CDR3 totals 14 residues. Germline V gene data show CDR1 as MGHDK and CDR2 as SYGVNS.

The chain combines TRBV6-5 with TRBJ2-1; 8 bases agree with TRBD2. The CDR3 is made up of 16 amino acids. V dropped 0 bases and J dropped 4; count of bases not matched to a gene: 5. Germline CDR1 MNHEY, CDR2 SVGAGI. The CDR3 coding sequence is TGTGCCAGCAGTTACTCGACGGGAGGGCGATACAATGAGCAGTTCTTC. Protein product: CASSYSTGGRYNEQFF.

This clone has more than one count but fewer than ten. The J gene is TRBJ2-5, the V gene TRBV2; the D gene is possibly TRBD2 (5 bases). Per the germline V gene, CDR1 is SNHLY and CDR2 is FYNNEI. The CDR3 spans 17 residues. Trimming removed 6 bases at V and 5 bases at J, with 25 bases between. CDR3 in amino acids: CASSPRGGLLTKETQYF. CDR3 sequence (DNA): TGTGCCAGCAGCCCTAGAGGTGGACTTCTTACTAAGGAGACCCAGTACTTC.

The chain recombines TRBV30 with TRBJ2-1; tentative D call: TRBD2 (6 bases). Germline values: CDR1 GTSNPN, CDR2 SVGIG (reference sequence). V was cut by 0 bases and J by 3 bases, with 15 bases left in between. The CDR3 has 16 residues. CDR3 sequence: CAWSVLGFGGYNEQFF. CDR3 sequence (DNA): TGTGCCTGGAGTGTACTGGGGTTCGGGGGCTACAATGAGCAGTTCTTC.

Only a few counts were recorded for this clone. The V and J genes are TRBV6-5 and TRBJ1-1; 9 nucleotides agree with TRBD1. The V gene's germline CDR1 is MNHEY and CDR2 SVGAGI. This CDR3 is built from 15 residues. The J segment lost 4 bases and the V segment lost 5 bases, leaving 8 bases of the junction unmatched. The CDR3 bases are TGTGCCAGCAGTCTCATACAGGGGGCGGGCACTGAAGCTTTCTTT. Its translation is CASSLIQGAGTEAFF.

The V and J genes are TRBV29-1 and TRBJ2-3; D is possibly TRBD1 (5 bases). Trimming removed 6 bases from V and 1 base from J, with 17 bases in between. The germline V gene has CDR1 SQVTM and CDR2 ANQGSEA. The length of the CDR3 is 15 residues. The chain's CDR3 is CSVPRQGRGTDTQYF. The CDR3 DNA reads as TGCAGCGTCCCCCGCCAGGGTCGGGGCACAGATACGCAGTATTTT.

This clone has more than one count but fewer than ten. The gene calls are TRBV25-1 and TRBJ2-1; the match to TRBD2 covers 11 bases. CDR3 size: 17 residues. The junction had 9 bases not matched to a gene; V was cut back by 2 bases and J by 6 bases. The V gene's germline CDR1 is MGHDK and CDR2 SYGVNS. CDR3: CASSEHHRTSGGNEQFF. CDR3 bases: TGTGCCAGCAGTGAACACCACCGAACTAGCGGGGGCAATGAGCAGTTCTTC.

The V and J genes are TRBV5-1 and TRBJ2-2, with TRBD2 identical over 7 bases. This CDR3 is 15 amino acids long. The ends lost 3 bases at V and 5 bases at J; junction bases unmatched: 7. CDR1 and CDR2 from the germline V gene are SGHRS and YFSETQ. The CDR3 loop reads CASSSPGGRTGELFF. The CDR3 DNA reads TGCGCCAGCAGCTCTCCGGGAGGTCGTACCGGGGAGCTGTTTTTT.

The genes are TRBV9 and TRBJ1-2, with TRBD1 matching 8 bases. The CDR3 extends over 14 amino acids. Germline CDR1 is SGDLS and CDR2 is YYNGEE. Trimming took 4 bases from V and 8 from J; bases not matched to a gene: 10. CDR3 protein: CASSYRGDGGGYTF. The CDR3 DNA reads TGTGCCAGCAGCTACAGGGGGGACGGGGGAGGCTACACCTTC.

V usage is TRBV12-3 or TRBV12-4 and J usage is TRBJ2-2, with a tentative D call TRBD1 (8 bases). The CDR3 extends over 13 amino acids. The ends were cut back, 7 bases at V and 8 bases at J, with 14 bases in the middle. The DNA for the CDR3 is TGTGCCAGCAACGGACAGGGACTAGGGGAGCTGTTTTTT. This codes for CASNGQGLGELFF.

This chain connects TRBV30 to TRBJ1-6, with 8 bases lining up with TRBD1. The CDR3 consists of 12 residues. V was clipped by 1 base and J by 10 bases; unmatched bases: 0. The germline V gene has CDR1 GTSNPN and CDR2 SVGIG (reference sequence). Here the CDR3 DNA reads TGTGCCTGGAGTGACAGGGGGTCACCCCTCCACTTT. Amino acid sequence: CAWSDRGSPLHF.

The V call is TRBV6-5, the J call TRBJ1-2; D is ambiguous. The CDR3 has 14 residues. CDR1 is MNHEY and CDR2 is SVGAGI in the germline V gene. V was cut by 7 bases and J by 3 bases, with 15 bases left in between. CDR3 amino acids: CASKRAGLDYGYTF. As DNA, the CDR3 is TGTGCCAGCAAGAGGGCCGGGCTGGACTATGGCTACACCTTC.

This chain joins TRBV24-1 and TRBJ2-7; TRBD1 aligns across 7 bases. Germline lookup yields CDR1 KGHDR and CDR2 SFDVKD. After removal of 3 bases from V and 2 bases from J, the junction contained 9 bases not matched to a gene. The CDR3 is 16 amino acids. DNA for the CDR3: TGTGCCACCAGTGATCCCACCTCAGGGGGAACCTACGAGCAGTACTTC. This translates into CATSDPTSGGTYEQYF.

The chain joins TRBV3-1 (or the pseudogene TRBV3-2) to TRBJ2-2, with 8 bases identical to TRBD1. From germline, CDR1 is LGHDT and CDR2 YNNKEL (reference sequence). Germline trimming cut 3 bases from V and 7 bases from J; bases unmatched to any gene: 7. The length of the CDR3 is 15 residues. The CDR3 DNA sequence: TGTGCCAGCAGCCAGTCGGACAGGGCAAGCGGGGAGCTGTTTTTT. Translation gives CASSQSDRASGELFF.